These 28 T cell receptor beta chains originate from one sample sequenced in a study of CD8+CD57+ T cells in acquired aplastic anemia. The template for TCR beta VDJ and CDR3 sequence profiling was genomic DNA. TCRdb re-called the reads through MiXCR, storing one row per CDR3 protein. The sample yields hundreds of thousands of distinct CDR3 sequences, just under 70% seen once. Specimen: sorted CD4+, CD8+, or CD8+CD57+ T cells (not recorded which) from PBMCs. These receptor sequences come from a human donor in good health, serving as a control.

A word on this clonotype: One junction end disagrees with the germline gene, perhaps due to a read error. This rearrangement joins TRBV7-2 to TRBJ1-1; a possible D gene is TRBD1 (5 bases). CDR1 and CDR2 (germline): SGHTA, FQGNSA. The CDR3 runs 13 residues. The CDR3 region is CASSSGGVAEALF. The CDR3 nucleotides are TGTGCCAGCAGCTCAGGAGGGGTCGCTGAAGCTTTGTTT.

The V and J genes are TRBV7-8 and TRBJ1-6, with 8 bases that match TRBD1. The junction had 16 bases not matched to a gene; V was cut back by 3 bases and J by 18 bases. The CDR3 totals 15 residues. The germline gives CDR1 SGHVS, CDR2 FQNEAQ. CDR3 region: CASSLSGPGQEDHHF. The DNA of the CDR3 is TGTGCCAGCAGCTTGAGTGGCCCGGGACAGGAAGACCACCACTTT.

This clonotype was picked up many times. The chain is built from TRBV7-3 and TRBJ1-1; D not resolved. This CDR3 region has 11 residues. V dropped 4 bases and J dropped 9 bases, with 9 bases sitting between them. Germline V lookup: CDR1 SGHTA, CDR2 FQGTGA. CDR3 coding DNA: TGTGCCAGCAGCTCCCAAGGTCAAGCTTTCTTT. Protein: CASSSQGQAFF.

As to this clonotype: This clone may be a read error of a much larger clone one base away. The chain recombines TRBV29-1 with TRBJ1-1, with D unclear. Germline assignment: CDR1 SQVTM and CDR2 ANQGSEA. The V and J ends lost 3 bases and 3 bases respectively, with 14 bases between them. The CDR3 loop spans 14 amino acids. Here the CDR3 reads CSVESLVRDTEAFF. The CDR3 DNA reads TGCAGCGTTGAGTCTCTAGTGCGAGACACTGAAGCTTTCTTT.

Regarding this clonotype: The conserved final phenylalanine or tryptophan is absent from the CDR3, which likely points to a read error. The limits of the CDR3 on the DNA are not certain, so only TCRdb's listed CDR3 is given. The chain has TRBV11-2 and TRBJ2-1; the D call in the table, TRBD1, was not verified against the DNA. Ends included, the CDR3 has 14 residues. Germline loops: CDR1 SGHAT, CDR2 FQNNGV. The CDR3 region is CASRRDISYNEPLC.

The V and J genes are TRBV5-5 and TRBJ2-3; D is ambiguous. This CDR3 spans 15 amino acids. The germline gives CDR1 SGHKS, CDR2 YYEKEE (reference sequence). With 4 bases removed from V and 10 bases from J, the gap between germline ends came to 22 bases. In DNA, the CDR3 is TGTGCCAGCAGCAAACTATCATCGTCGATAGTTTCGCAGTATTTT. It yields the protein CASSKLSSSIVSQYF. The full variable domain, with the rest looked up from reference TRBV5-5 and TRBJ2-3, is DAGVTQSPTHLIKTRGQQVTLRCSPISGHKSVSWYQQVLGQGPQFIFQYYEKEERGRGNFPDRFSARQFPNYSSELNVNALLLGDSALYLCASSKLSSSIVSQYFGPGTRLTVL.

This clonotype was recorded only once. The rearrangement uses TRBV2 and TRBJ1-2; 12 bases fit TRBD1. J gave up 6 bases and V 5 bases, and 22 bases lay outside the gene matches. The germline gives CDR1 SNHLY, CDR2 FYNNEI. The CDR3 runs to 20 residues. The CDR3 DNA is TGTGCCAGCAGTTACTCTGAGCCGGGACAGGGGGCGTCGGGTTACCATGGCTACACCTTC. This sequence encodes CASSYSEPGQGASGYHGYTF. The full variable domain, with the rest looked up from reference TRBV2 and TRBJ1-2, is EPEVTQTPSHQVTQMGQEVILRCVPISNHLYFYWYRQILGQKVEFLVSFYNNEISEKSEIFDDQFSVERPDGSNFTLKIRSTKLEDSAMYFCASSYSEPGQGASGYHGYTFGSGTRLTVV.

V is TRBV5-1 and J is TRBJ2-7; D gene unclear. Germline loops: CDR1 SGHRS, CDR2 YFSETQ. Trimming removed 4 bases at V and 6 bases at J, with 17 bases between. This CDR3 has 14 residues. CDR3 region: CASSHGMANTEQYF. CDR3 sequence (DNA): TGCGCCAGCAGCCATGGAATGGCAAACACCGAGCAGTACTTC.

Worth noting for this clonotype: One junction end does not reproduce the germline sequence, and a read error may be involved. This chain joins TRBV7-3 and TRBJ2-7, with 7 nucleotides matching TRBD1. The germline V gene has CDR1 SGHTA and CDR2 FQGTGA. This CDR3 has 14 amino acids. CDR3 sequence reads: CASSFSPDRESNHF. As DNA, the CDR3 is TGTGCCAGCAGCTTTTCGCCAGACAGGGAGAGCAATCACTTC.

The rearrangement links TRBV10-3 to TRBJ2-2; tentatively, D is TRBD1 or TRBD2 (5 bases each). The V and J ends lost 11 bases and 11 bases respectively, with 24 bases between them. From germline, CDR1 is ENHRY and CDR2 SYGVKD. The CDR3 has 14 amino acids. For the CDR3, the DNA is TGTGCCTCCCAAGGGGAGAGGGCGAGGGATGAGCTGTTTTTT. It is translated as CASQGERARDELFF.

This CDR3 is CATSRATGKVGEAFF. The CDR3 DNA follows: TGTGCCACCAGCAGGGCGACAGGGAAGGTGGGTGAAGCTTTCTTT. The V and J genes are TRBV15 and TRBJ1-1; 7 bases align to TRBD1. J gave up 7 bases and V 3 bases, and 11 bases lay outside the gene matches. Germline V gene data show CDR1 as LNHNV and CDR2 as YYDKDF (reference sequence). This CDR3 is 15 amino acids long.

This chain links TRBV4-1 with TRBJ1-5, with D unresolved. The ends were cut back, 6 bases at V and 0 bases at J, with 12 bases in the middle. In germline, CDR1 is MGHRA, CDR2 YSYEKL. This CDR3 contains 15 residues. CDR3: CASSDYENSNQPQHF. For the CDR3, the DNA is TGCGCCAGCAGTGATTATGAGAATAGCAATCAGCCCCAGCATTTT.

Only a few counts were recorded for this clonotype. The V and J genes are TRBV14 and TRBJ2-1; D is unresolved. Germline V lookup: CDR1 SGHDN, CDR2 FVKESK. V lost 4 bases to trimming and J lost 7 bases, with 11 bases between them. The CDR3 length is 13 residues. CDR3 amino acids: CASSLSLQNEQFF. CDR3 DNA sequence: TGTGCCAGCAGCCTATCGCTACAAAATGAGCAGTTCTTC. Full variable domain (remainder filled in from reference TRBV14 and TRBJ2-1): EAGVTQFPSHSVIEKGQTVTLRCDPISGHDNLYWYRRVMGKEIKFLLHFVKESKQDESGMPNNRFLAERTGGTYSTLKVQPAELEDSGVYFCASSLSLQNEQFFGPGTRLTVL.

Details on this clonotype: At one end, the junction sequence differs from germline, possibly due to a read error. J is TRBJ1-2 and V is TRBV20-1; D remains ambiguous. The germline CDR1 and CDR2 sequences are DFQATT and SNEGSKA (reference sequence). The CDR3 totals 11 residues. The CDR3 reads CSARLRTGYSF. The CDR3 nucleotides read TGCAGTGCTAGACTCAGGACGGGGTACTCCTTC.

This chain links TRBV14 with TRBJ2-2; D might be TRBD2 (6 bases). CDR3 length: 16 amino acids. Germline V gene lookup returns CDR1 SGHDN and CDR2 FVKESK. Trimming removed 1 base at V and 12 bases at J, with 21 bases between. The CDR3 here is CASSQGRRTNEKQLFF. CDR3 DNA: TGTGCCAGCAGCCAAGGTCGACGGACTAATGAAAAACAGCTGTTTTTT.

This CDR3 is CASSLARTGNYGYTF. The DNA for the CDR3 is TGTGCCAGCAGCTTAGCCAGGACAGGGAACTATGGCTACACCTTC. The V and J genes are TRBV5-5 and TRBJ1-2; the match to TRBD1 covers 8 bases. CDR1 SGHKS and CDR2 YYEKEE come from the germline V gene (reference sequence). This CDR3 is 15 amino acids long. Unmatched junction bases numbered 5, after V lost 2 bases and J lost 2 bases. Full variable domain (rest looked up from reference TRBV5-5 and TRBJ1-2): DAGVTQSPTHLIKTRGQQVTLRCSPISGHKSVSWYQQVLGQGPQFIFQYYEKEERGRGNFPDRFSARQFPNYSSELNVNALLLGDSALYLCASSLARTGNYGYTFGSGTRLTVV.

This clonotype was recorded many times. The rearrangement joins TRBV2 to TRBJ2-4, with D perhaps matching TRBD1 (8 bases). The CDR3 loop spans 14 amino acids. The V and J ends lost 3 bases and 7 bases respectively, with 13 bases between them. Germline V gene data show CDR1 as SNHLY and CDR2 as FYNNEI. In nucleotides, the CDR3 is TGTGCCAGCAGTGATAACAGGGGGGGGAACATTCAGTACTTC. Residues: CASSDNRGGNIQYF.

The rearrangement uses TRBV7-3 and TRBJ2-4; tentative D call: TRBD2 (7 bases). The V and J ends lost 0 bases and 12 bases respectively, with 21 bases between them. Germline loops: CDR1 SGHTA, CDR2 FQGTGA. The length of the CDR3 is 16 residues. Written as DNA, the CDR3 is TGTGCCAGCAGCTTAACAGGGGGGGCGAACAATGACACTCAGTACTTC. It codes for CASSLTGGANNDTQYF.

This chain joins TRBV7-6 and TRBJ1-2, with a weak D call TRBD1 (5 bases). The germline CDR1 and CDR2 sequences are SGHVS and FNYEAQ. The CDR3 is made up of 16 amino acids. The V end lost 1 base, the J end lost 11 bases, and 23 bases lay between the germline ends. The CDR3 DNA follows: TGTGCCAGCAGCTTAGGGACTAGCGGGGCCCTCGGAGATTACACCTTC. The encoded protein is CASSLGTSGALGDYTF.

As for this clonotype: At one boundary the junction diverges from the germline segment, which might be a read error. The chain employs TRBV29-1 and TRBJ2-1, with D maybe TRBD1 (5 bases). CDR1 SQVTM and CDR2 ANQGSEA come from the germline V gene. The CDR3 sequence is 12 residues long. The CDR3 loop is CSAKDSNDEHTF. In DNA, the CDR3 is TGCAGCGCTAAAGACAGTAACGATGAGCACACCTTC.

Comment on this clonotype: A clone one base away is much larger, so this may be a read error. The chain joins TRBV12-5 to TRBJ1-1; no firm D call. V lost 7 bases, J lost 4 bases, and 7 bases lay in between. CDR3 length equals 11 residues. The germline gives CDR1 LGHNT, CDR2 FRNRAP. The CDR3 protein is CASALSTEAFF. In nucleotides, the CDR3 is TGTGCTAGTGCCCTGAGCACTGAAGCTTTCTTT.

Many counts were recorded for this clonotype. This chain uses TRBV6-6 with TRBJ1-2; TRBD1 matches 8 bases. Trimming removed 6 bases from V and 6 bases from J; junction bases left unmatched: 3. This CDR3 has 12 amino acids. Looked up from germline, CDR1 is MNHNY and CDR2 is SVGAGI (reference sequence). CDR3 protein: CASRLGQDGYTF. In DNA form, the CDR3 reads TGTGCCAGCAGATTGGGACAGGATGGCTACACCTTC.

In regard to this clonotype: An end of the junction does not agree with germline; a read error may underlie this. V and J are TRBV5-8 and TRBJ2-7; 10 bases are a match to TRBD2. CDR1 and CDR2 from the germline V gene are SGHTS and YDEGEE. This CDR3 region has 15 residues. CDR3: CASSLARAGGREQYF. As DNA, the CDR3 is TGCGCCAGCAGCTTGGCGCGAGCGGGGGGGCGCGAGCAGTACTTC.

This clonotype showed up many times. The chain joins TRBV20-1 to TRBJ1-5; D perhaps matches TRBD1 (5 bases). There are 16 residues in the CDR3. The germline gives CDR1 DFQATT, CDR2 SNEGSKA (reference sequence). Trimming cost V 6 bases and J 5 bases, with 23 bases left between them. The CDR3 sequence: CSATHARDQEDQPQHF. The CDR3 bases are TGCAGTGCAACCCACGCCCGGGACCAAGAGGATCAGCCCCAGCATTTT.

V and J are TRBV7-3 and TRBJ2-1; D is ambiguous. TRBJ2-5 explains the end of the DNA better; the J call may be wrong. Germline V CDR1 and CDR2: SGHTA, FQGTGA. The CDR3 loop spans 13 amino acids. CDR3 coding DNA: TGTGCCAGCAGCCCTACTATAGACGAGACCCAGTACTTC. It specifies CASSPTIDETQYF.

The chain employs TRBV29-1 and TRBJ1-2; the D gene is possibly TRBD1 (5 bases). V was pared by 4 bases and J by 8 bases, with 11 bases between. Looked up from germline, CDR1 is SQVTM and CDR2 is ANQGSEA. This CDR3 has 11 amino acids. CDR3 nucleotides: TGCAGCGTTGCTGGGGGTAGCGGCTACACCTTC. Its translation is CSVAGGSGYTF.

This chain links TRBV9 with TRBJ2-5; TRBD2 might be the D (5 bases). V was shortened by 3 bases and J by 14 bases, with 23 bases between the two germline ends. This CDR3 has 14 residues. Germline CDR1 SGDLS, CDR2 YYNGEE. CDR3 nucleotide sequence: TGTGCCAGCAGCGACGGGAACACCTACGAGCCGTACTACTTC. It specifies CASSDGNTYEPYYF.

This CDR3 is CATSRDKGTIRTLHF. In DNA, the CDR3 is TGTGCCACCAGCAGAGATAAGGGAACGATTCGCACCCTCCACTTT. V gene TRBV15 combines with J gene TRBJ1-6; D is ambiguous. The ends were cut back, 0 bases at V and 14 bases at J, with 17 bases in the middle. CDR1 and CDR2 (germline): LNHNV, YYDKDF (reference sequence). This CDR3 contains 15 residues.